The clone carrying this T cell receptor beta chain has only one observation. The data are from a study of blood T cell repertoires in COVID-19. Overall study: PBMCs, B-cell-depleted T cells, or T cells provided the cDNA or gDNA that made up the material.

Assignment of participants to cohorts was predicated upon participant-reported clinical history. Germline CDR1 and CDR2: SGHVS and FQNEAQ. Deletions cut 4 bases from V and 0 bases from J, with 9 bases between. There are 14 residues in the CDR3. Produced via immunoSEQ multiplex PCR; TCRdb's table is partial and in-frame only. The sample records 100,000 to 150,000 clones, about 81% being singletons. The clonotype was recovered from a man aged 40-49 years with acute COVID-19. The chain employs TRBV7-8 and TRBJ1-1; D gene uncertain. Sequencing input: PBMCs or T cells enriched from blood (not recorded which). CDR3 DNA: TGTGCCAGCAGCTCCCCCTTTCTGAACACTGAAGCTTTCTTT. This gives the protein CASSSPFLNTEAFF.